The 24 T cell receptor beta chains listed next were all sequenced from one sample in a study of response to subunit inactivated influenza vaccine. MiXCR was run by TCRdb on the RT-PCR reads, yielding one entry per CDR3 protein. This table holds hundreds of thousands of distinct CDR3 sequences, 20% to 25% found once. The sample in question was PBMCs from blood, obtained roughly 20 months after vaccination. The receptors originated from a man aged 50 to 69 who received an inactivated influenza vaccine.

This clonotype was recorded a few times. This rearrangement joins TRBV5-1 to TRBJ1-3; no clear D gene. The length of the CDR3 is 15 residues. Germline V gives CDR1 SGHRS, CDR2 YFSETQ. V lost 0 bases, J lost 2 bases, and 9 bases lay in between. DNA of the CDR3: TGCGCCAGCAGCTTGGGGCGGGGAACTGGAAACACCATATATTTT. Protein product: CASSLGRGTGNTIYF.

V usage is TRBV6-2 or TRBV6-3 and J usage is TRBJ1-1; 9 bases are a match to TRBD1. V lost 7 bases to trimming and J lost 0 bases; unmatched junction nucleotides: 12. The CDR3 length is 17 residues. CDR1 and CDR2 (germline): MNHEY, SVGEGT. CDR3 bases: TGTGCCAGCACTAGTTACAGGGGGCCTTCTATGAACACTGAAGCTTTCTTT. This codes for CASTSYRGPSMNTEAFF.

The chain recombines TRBV29-1 with TRBJ2-7; 8 bases are a match to TRBD1. Germline CDR1 reads SQVTM; CDR2 reads ANQGSEA. This CDR3 has 11 residues. V gave up 7 bases and J gave up 6 bases; unmatched junction bases: 5. CDR3 amino acids: CSAGQGIEQYF. Here the CDR3 DNA reads TGCAGCGCCGGACAGGGTATCGAGCAGTACTTC.

This sequence joins TRBV18 and TRBJ2-5; no clear D. CDR1 and CDR2 from the germline V gene are KGHSH and LQKENI. Trimming pared 2 bases from V and 1 base from J, leaving 2 bases between. The CDR3 has 12 residues. Here the CDR3 DNA reads TGTGCCAGCTCACCAATCCAAGAGACCCAGTACTTC. Protein: CASSPIQETQYF.

This clonotype appeared many times. The chain carries TRBV6-5 and TRBJ1-2, with unresolved D. The CDR3 sequence is 14 residues long. V dropped 2 bases and J dropped 0 bases, with 7 bases sitting between them. Germline CDR1 is MNHEY and CDR2 is SVGAGI. The CDR3 reads CASSYGGTNYGYTF. For the CDR3, the DNA is TGTGCCAGCAGTTACGGAGGGACTAACTATGGCTACACCTTC.

The table lists this clonotype with a few counts. This chain connects TRBV29-1 to TRBJ1-2; 8 bases line up with TRBD1. With V trimmed by 2 bases and J by 10 bases, 3 bases remained unmatched. Germline V CDR1 and CDR2: SQVTM, ANQGSEA. The CDR3 is 11 amino acids. The CDR3 sequence is CSVETDRAYTF. The CDR3 region has the DNA TGCAGCGTTGAAACGGACAGGGCCTACACCTTC.

This clonotype was counted only a few times. The V call is TRBV4-3, the J call TRBJ2-2; D call uncertain. CDR1 is LGHNA, CDR2 YSLEER, per germline. The CDR3 is 16 residues long. Trimming pared 1 base from V and 0 bases from J, leaving 9 bases between. The CDR3 DNA sequence: TGCGCCAGCAGCCAAGGGTCAGAGACGAACACCGGGGAGCTGTTTTTT. This codes for CASSQGSETNTGELFF.

Ten or more counts support this clonotype. This chain connects TRBV29-1 to TRBJ2-5; a weak D match, TRBD1 (6 bases). This CDR3 spans 13 amino acids. Trimming shortened V by 6 bases and J by 1 base, and 12 bases separated the two germline ends. Germline-derived CDR1 and CDR2 are SQVTM and ANQGSEA. In nucleotides, the CDR3 is TGCAGCGTCGTACGGACAGTCCAAGAGACCCAGTACTTC. This codes for CSVVRTVQETQYF.

This chain joins TRBV7-9 and TRBJ2-2, with D hard to call. Deletions cut 4 bases from V and 0 bases from J, with 12 bases between. Per the germline V gene, CDR1 is SEHNR and CDR2 is FQNEAQ (reference sequence). The CDR3 sequence is 16 residues long. This CDR3 reads CASSYQLDPNTGELFF. CDR3 sequence (DNA): TGTGCCAGCAGCTATCAGTTGGACCCGAACACCGGGGAGCTGTTTTTT.

This clonotype was counted only a few times. The chain has TRBV12-3 or TRBV12-4 and TRBJ1-5; perhaps TRBD1 as D (5 bases). This CDR3 region has 13 residues. The germline V and J ends were trimmed by 6 bases and 5 bases, with 11 bases remaining between them. CDR3 bases: TGTGCCAGCAGCGGGACTCGGGATCAGCCCCAGCATTTT. Protein product: CASSGTRDQPQHF.

This chain links TRBV3-1 with TRBJ1-1; D not resolved. The CDR3 totals 13 residues. Germline values: CDR1 LGHDT, CDR2 YNNKEL (reference sequence). Trimming pared 1 base from V and 10 bases from J, leaving 13 bases between. CDR3 nucleotides: TGTGCCAGCAGCCAAGGGGCAGTAACCCCAGCTTTCTTT. As protein: CASSQGAVTPAFF. Complete variable domain (other parts from reference TRBV3-1 and TRBJ1-1): DTAVSQTPKYLVTQMGNDKSIKCEQNLGHDTMYWYKQDSKKFLKIMFSYNNKELIINETVPNRFSPKSPDKAHLNLHINSLELGDSAVYFCASSQGAVTPAFFGQGTRLTVV.

The sample holds many counts of this clonotype. The chain is built from TRBV20-1 and TRBJ1-1; weak D call: TRBD1 (6 bases). V lost 7 bases, J lost 3 bases, and 12 bases lay in between. The CDR3 has 12 residues. Germline V gene lookup returns CDR1 DFQATT and CDR2 SNEGSKA (reference sequence). CDR3 sequence (DNA): TGCAGTGGGGACACAACTTACACTGAAGCTTTCTTT. Its protein is CSGDTTYTEAFF.

This CDR3 is CASSARLAGVEEQFF. CDR3 coding DNA: TGTGCCAGCAGCGCCCGACTAGCGGGAGTGGAGGAGCAGTTCTTC. This sequence joins TRBV9 and TRBJ2-1; TRBD2 matches 12 bases. The CDR3 runs to 15 residues. The J segment lost 10 bases and the V segment lost 3 bases, leaving 8 bases of the junction unmatched. The germline V gene has CDR1 SGDLS and CDR2 YYNGEE.

Only a few counts were recorded for this clonotype. The J gene is TRBJ1-2, the V gene TRBV20-1; no reliable D call. Germline CDR1 reads DFQATT; CDR2 reads SNEGSKA (reference sequence). V dropped 3 bases and J dropped 2 bases, with 10 bases sitting between them. The CDR3 sequence is 13 residues long. The CDR3 reads CSASSTTNYGYTF. In DNA form, the CDR3 reads TGCAGTGCTAGTAGTACTACGAACTATGGCTACACCTTC.

This clonotype has more than one count but fewer than ten. The V call is TRBV15, the J call TRBJ1-2, with a tentative D call TRBD1 (6 bases). Germline values: CDR1 LNHNV, CDR2 YYDKDF (reference sequence). The CDR3 is made up of 18 amino acids. The V end was cut by 2 bases, the J end by 3 bases, with 22 bases between. CDR3 region: CATSRPHSDRRADYGYTF. The DNA of the CDR3 is TGTGCCACCAGCAGACCACATAGCGACAGGCGGGCGGACTATGGCTACACCTTC.

V gene TRBV4-3 combines with J gene TRBJ1-2; D perhaps matches TRBD1 (6 bases). Looked up from germline, CDR1 is LGHNA and CDR2 is YSLEER. V was pared by 0 bases and J by 10 bases, with 15 bases between. This CDR3 comprises 14 residues. The CDR3 region is CASSQDIGGDAYTF. The CDR3 region has the DNA TGCGCCAGCAGCCAAGATATCGGGGGCGATGCCTACACCTTC.

The chain combines TRBV6-5 with TRBJ2-2; no clear D gene. This CDR3 region has 18 residues. Germline loops: CDR1 MNHEY, CDR2 SVGAGI. V was shortened by 2 bases and J by 1 base, with 17 bases between the two germline ends. This CDR3 is CASSYTYRALRNTGELFF. The CDR3 DNA reads as TGTGCCAGCAGTTACACATATAGGGCGTTAAGGAACACCGGGGAGCTGTTTTTT.

In this sample, this clonotype turned up once. The genes are TRBV5-3 and TRBJ1-3; perhaps TRBD1 as D (6 bases). TRBV5-3 is an ORF; its function is uncertain. The CDR3 spans 14 residues. The germline V and J ends were trimmed by 8 bases and 0 bases, with 12 bases remaining between them. The CDR3 is CARSQGLSGNTIYF. The CDR3 DNA follows: TGTGCCAGGAGCCAGGGGCTCTCTGGAAACACCATATATTTT.

The CDR3 sequence: CASSLWTSGTYTDTQYF. The CDR3, as DNA: TGTGCCAGCAGTCTTTGGACTAGCGGGACTTACACAGATACGCAGTATTTT. This chain joins TRBV6-2 or TRBV6-3 and TRBJ2-3, with TRBD2 matching 12 bases. The CDR3 runs 17 residues. The germline gives CDR1 MNHEY, CDR2 SVGEGT. Germline trimming cut 5 bases from V and 2 bases from J; bases unmatched to any gene: 8.

The chain couples TRBV6-2 or TRBV6-3 to TRBJ1-1, with no clear D. Germline CDR1 and CDR2: MNHEY and SVGEGT. CDR3 length: 15 residues. V lost 2 bases and J 1 base, leaving 11 bases between the germline ends. CDR3: CASSYRTIRNTEAFF. In DNA form, the CDR3 reads TGTGCCAGCAGTTACAGGACCATCCGGAACACTGAAGCTTTCTTT.

The CDR3 region has the DNA TGTGCCAGCAGCCGCCCCGTGTCTAGCGGATCAGATACGCAGTATTTT. Its protein is CASSRPVSSGSDTQYF. V usage is TRBV4-2 and J usage is TRBJ2-3, with TRBD2 identical over 7 bases. The CDR3 has 16 residues. Germline V lookup: CDR1 LGHNA, CDR2 YNFKEQ. V dropped 4 bases and J dropped 4; count of bases not matched to a gene: 11.

The chain carries TRBV5-1 and TRBJ1-6; a weak D match, TRBD1 (5 bases). The V gene lost 5 bases and the J gene lost 7 bases, with 10 bases spanning the gap. The CDR3 runs 13 residues. The V gene's germline CDR1 is SGHRS and CDR2 YFSETQ. The CDR3 loop reads CASRDTENSPLHF. The CDR3 bases are TGCGCCAGCAGGGACACAGAGAATTCACCCCTCCACTTT. The full variable domain, its missing parts supplied by reference TRBV5-1 and TRBJ1-6, is KAGVTQTPRYLIKTRGQQVTLSCSPISGHRSVSWYQQTPGQGLQFLFEYFSETQRNKGNFPGRFSGRQFSNSRSEMNVSTLELGDSALYLCASRDTENSPLHFGNGTRLTVT.

This chain connects TRBV5-5 to TRBJ1-2, with TRBD1 matching 8 bases. CDR1 is SGHKS, CDR2 YYEKEE, per germline (reference sequence). Unmatched junction bases numbered 3, after V lost 0 bases and J lost 2 bases. This CDR3 is built from 15 residues. CDR3 protein: CASSLAHRGNYGYTF. The CDR3 nucleotides are TGTGCCAGCAGCTTGGCCCACAGGGGGAACTATGGCTACACCTTC.

This chain joins TRBV28 and TRBJ2-2, with D uncertain. The germline V gene has CDR1 MDHEN and CDR2 SYDVKM. Trimming cost V 5 bases and J 3 bases, with 7 bases left between them. The CDR3 extends over 13 amino acids. The DNA for the CDR3 is TGTGCCAGCAGTCCGGTATACACCGGGGAGCTGTTTTTT. This encodes CASSPVYTGELFF.